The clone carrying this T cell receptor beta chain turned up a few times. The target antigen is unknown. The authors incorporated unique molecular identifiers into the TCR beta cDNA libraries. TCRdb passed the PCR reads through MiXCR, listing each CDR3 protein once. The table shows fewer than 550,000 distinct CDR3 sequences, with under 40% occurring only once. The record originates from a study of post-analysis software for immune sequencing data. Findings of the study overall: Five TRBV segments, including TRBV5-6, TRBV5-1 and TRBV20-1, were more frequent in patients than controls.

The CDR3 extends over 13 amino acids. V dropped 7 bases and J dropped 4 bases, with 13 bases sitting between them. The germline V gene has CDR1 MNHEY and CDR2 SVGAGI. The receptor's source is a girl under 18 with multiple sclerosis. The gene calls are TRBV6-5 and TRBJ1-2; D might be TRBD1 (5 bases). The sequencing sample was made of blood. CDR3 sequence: CASTRSTAYGYTF. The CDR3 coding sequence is TGTGCCAGCACCCGATCGACAGCCTATGGCTACACCTTC.